Listed below are T cell receptor beta chains from one sample, sequenced in a study of blood T cell repertoires in COVID-19. Sequencing was performed with immunoSEQ multiplex PCR; in TCRdb, only in-frame clones are kept and a portion is missing. The sample has 110,000 or so clones, roughly 80% seen once. The sample was peripheral blood. Source of these receptors: a human donor in a cohort sampled during active or convalescent COVID-19. Each CDR3 is given with its conserved first and last residue. The D gene is left open where the match is weak. A row's size may be missing; if present it is once, few, many or a size class.

V gene,D gene,J gene,clone size,CDR3 DNA,CDR3 protein
TRBV28,TRBD1,TRBJ2-4,NA,TGTGCCAGCAGCATTGGACAGGCAAGGCACATTCAGTACTTC,CASSIGQARHIQYF
TRBV6-5,NA,TRBJ1-2,NA,TGTGCCAGCACTGGGGGGGGCTATGGCTACACCTTC,CASTGGGYGYTF
TRBV24-1,TRBD1,TRBJ2-3,NA,TGTGCCACCAGTGATCGTGGACAGGGGGCAGATACGCAGTATTTT,CATSDRGQGADTQYF
TRBV7-8,NA,TRBJ1-4,NA,TGTGCCAGCAGCCCCTACCTTGCAACTAATGAAAAACTGTTTTTT,CASSPYLATNEKLFF
TRBV25-1,NA,TRBJ2-7,NA,TGTGCCAGCAGTTTCGCGGGTCATTACGAGCAGTACTTC,CASSFAGHYEQYF
TRBV28,NA,TRBJ2-7,NA,TGTGCCAGCAGTTTGATCCTCAGCTACGAGCAGTACTTC,CASSLILSYEQYF
TRBV6-5,NA,TRBJ1-3,NA,TGTGCCAGCAGTTACACAGTGTACCACTCTGGAAACACCATATATTTT,CASSYTVYHSGNTIYF
TRBV28,TRBD2,TRBJ2-1,NA,TGTGCCAGCAGTTTGTCGGGACTAGCACCGACCTCCTACAATGAGCAGTTCTTC,CASSLSGLAPTSYNEQFF
TRBV5-4,TRBD1,TRBJ2-5,NA,TGTGCCAGCAGCTCCTCGGACAGGGCCCAAGAGACCCAGTACTTC,CASSSSDRAQETQYF
TRBV7-2,TRBD2,TRBJ2-1,NA,TGTGCCAGCAGCTCCTCAGCGGGAGTGGTCCATGAGCAGTTCTTC,CASSSSAGVVHEQFF
TRBV21-1,NA,TRBJ2-1,NA,TGTGCCAGCATGCGGACTAGCGGCCCAAACTCCTACAATGAGCAGTTCTTC,CASMRTSGPNSYNEQFF
TRBV7-9,TRBD2,TRBJ2-3,once,TGTGCCAGCAGCCCCCCCAGCGGGAGTCCAGATACGCAGTATTTT,CASSPPSGSPDTQYF
TRBV7-2,TRBD2,TRBJ2-5,NA,TGTGCCAGCAGCCTAGTTAGCGGGGGGGCTCAAGAGACCCAGTACTTC,CASSLVSGGAQETQYF
TRBV15,TRBD1,TRBJ1-5,NA,TGTGCCAACTCGACAGGGGGCTGTCAGCCCCAGCATTTT,CANSTGGCQPQHF
TRBV2,TRBD1,TRBJ2-6,NA,TGTGCCAGCAGAGTAGACAGGGGCTCGGGGGCCAACGTCCTGACTTTC,CASRVDRGSGANVLTF
TRBV19,TRBD1,TRBJ1-2,once,TGTGCCAGTAGAAGGACAGGGGGGATCTATGGCTACACCTTC,CASRRTGGIYGYTF
TRBV4-3,NA,TRBJ1-1,NA,TGCGCCAGCAGCCAAGACCATATGGGAAGGGGCACTGAAGCTTTCTTT,CASSQDHMGRGTEAFF
TRBV2,TRBD1,TRBJ1-2,once,TGTGCCAGCAGTAGGGCAGGGGGGAGCTATGGCTACACCTTC,CASSRAGGSYGYTF
TRBV27,NA,TRBJ2-7,NA,TGTGCCACGAAAACCCACCGGTCCTACGAGCAGTACTTC,CATKTHRSYEQYF
TRBV19,NA,TRBJ1-1,once,TGTGCCAGTAGTATGTGGGGGGCTGAAGCTTTCTTT,CASSMWGAEAFF
TRBV29-1,TRBD1,TRBJ1-4,NA,TGCAGCGCCCGAGGACAGGATAAAACTAATGAAAAACTGTTTTTT,CSARGQDKTNEKLFF
TRBV25-1,NA,TRBJ1-4,NA,TGTGCCAGCTCAAAAACCCAGGGCCAGAATGAAAAACTGTTTTTT,CASSKTQGQNEKLFF
TRBV3-1/TRBV3-2,NA,TRBJ1-4,NA,TGTGCCAGCAGCCAAGCGGGGGGCTTTAATGAAAAACTGTTTTTT,CASSQAGGFNEKLFF
TRBV18,TRBD1,TRBJ1-5,NA,TGTGCCAGCTCCCGGGACAGCCCGAATAGCAATCAGCCCCAGCATTTT,CASSRDSPNSNQPQHF
TRBV18,TRBD2,TRBJ2-7,NA,TGTGCCAGCTCAGAATATCCGGGCGCGGGAGGAGGAGAGCAGTACTTC,CASSEYPGAGGGEQYF
TRBV24-1,TRBD1,TRBJ2-4,NA,TGTGCCACCAGTCCGGGACAGGGGATTAAAGCCAAAAACATTCAGTACTTC,CATSPGQGIKAKNIQYF
TRBV5-1,NA,TRBJ2-3,NA,TGCGCCAGCGGAGCCGGGATCGAGGGAGATACGCAGTATTTT,CASGAGIEGDTQYF
TRBV19,NA,TRBJ1-1,NA,TGTGCCAGTACCTCGTGGGGCAGTGAAGCTTTCTTT,CASTSWGSEAFF
TRBV10-3,NA,TRBJ1-1,NA,TGTGCCATCAGTGAAGTCCGGGGGACTTCGAACACTGAAGCTTTCTTT,CAISEVRGTSNTEAFF
TRBV7-9,TRBD1,TRBJ1-1,NA,TGTGCCAGCAGCTTATGGGACAGCCGGGGCACTGAAGCTTTCTTT,CASSLWDSRGTEAFF
TRBV19,TRBD2,TRBJ2-2,NA,TGTGCCAGTAGGGCCGCTCAGGGACTAGCTTACACCGGGGAGCTGTTTTTT,CASRAAQGLAYTGELFF
TRBV19,NA,TRBJ2-7,NA,TGTGCCAGTAGTATAGATAAACGGTACGAGCAGTACTTC,CASSIDKRYEQYF
TRBV4-3,TRBD1,TRBJ2-1,NA,TGCGCCAGCAGCCACTCCGGGACAGGCTACAATGAGCAGTTCTTC,CASSHSGTGYNEQFF
TRBV7-8,TRBD1,TRBJ1-2,NA,TGTGCCAGCAGCGCCGGGACAGTTGCTGGCTACACCTTC,CASSAGTVAGYTF
TRBV6-5,NA,TRBJ1-3,NA,TGTGCCAGCAGTCGAAACAGCGGCTCTGGAAACACCATATATTTT,CASSRNSGSGNTIYF
TRBV5-5,NA,TRBJ2-7,NA,TGTGCCAGCAGCTGGGCCCCACCCGAGGGATTCTACGAGCAGTACTTC,CASSWAPPEGFYEQYF
TRBV19,NA,TRBJ2-7,NA,TGTGCCAGTAGTAGTTTCCCAAGCGAGGTGGGTGAGCAGTACTTC,CASSSFPSEVGEQYF
TRBV6-1,NA,TRBJ2-7,few,TGTGCCAGCAGTGAAAGGTCTGGGGCGGGACGTGCCTACGAGCAGTACTTC,CASSERSGAGRAYEQYF
TRBV5-8,NA,TRBJ2-5,NA,TGTGCCAGCAGCTTGTTTTCAGGGTGGCGCCAAGAGACCCAGTACTTC,CASSLFSGWRQETQYF
TRBV13,TRBD1,TRBJ1-2,NA,TGTGCCAGCAGCTTAGGGATCCGGGACAGGGGCCGATATGGCTACACCTTC,CASSLGIRDRGRYGYTF
TRBV5-1,NA,TRBJ2-1,NA,TGCGCCAGCAGCTTGTCTCCGGGGACAGAGCAGTTCTTC,CASSLSPGTEQFF
TRBV5-4,TRBD1,TRBJ1-5,NA,TGTGCCAGCAGCTTGGGGACAGGGGGCCATCAGCCCCAGCATTTT,CASSLGTGGHQPQHF
TRBV28,NA,TRBJ2-1,NA,TGTGCCATCACGGGGGAGGTATTCAATGAGCAGTTCTTC,CAITGEVFNEQFF
TRBV19,NA,TRBJ1-2,NA,TGTGCCAGTACCCCTCTGTCCAGGGGAGGCTACACCTTC,CASTPLSRGGYTF
TRBV27,TRBD1,TRBJ2-3,NA,TGTGCCAGCAGTTTATATCCCCGGACAGGGGGCGTTTTAAATACGCAGTATTTT,CASSLYPRTGGVLNTQYF
TRBV14,NA,TRBJ2-1,NA,TGTGCCAGCAGCCAAGGAGACAGCAGCTACAATGAGCAGTTCTTC,CASSQGDSSYNEQFF
TRBV7-2,TRBD2,TRBJ2-1,NA,TGTGCCAGCAGCATGAGCGGGAATAAGGATGAGCGGTTCTTC,CASSMSGNKDERFF
TRBV10-3,TRBD2,TRBJ2-1,NA,TGTGCCATCAGTGACTCTACGGGACTAGCGGGAGGATCCTACAATGAGCAGTTCTTC,CAISDSTGLAGGSYNEQFF